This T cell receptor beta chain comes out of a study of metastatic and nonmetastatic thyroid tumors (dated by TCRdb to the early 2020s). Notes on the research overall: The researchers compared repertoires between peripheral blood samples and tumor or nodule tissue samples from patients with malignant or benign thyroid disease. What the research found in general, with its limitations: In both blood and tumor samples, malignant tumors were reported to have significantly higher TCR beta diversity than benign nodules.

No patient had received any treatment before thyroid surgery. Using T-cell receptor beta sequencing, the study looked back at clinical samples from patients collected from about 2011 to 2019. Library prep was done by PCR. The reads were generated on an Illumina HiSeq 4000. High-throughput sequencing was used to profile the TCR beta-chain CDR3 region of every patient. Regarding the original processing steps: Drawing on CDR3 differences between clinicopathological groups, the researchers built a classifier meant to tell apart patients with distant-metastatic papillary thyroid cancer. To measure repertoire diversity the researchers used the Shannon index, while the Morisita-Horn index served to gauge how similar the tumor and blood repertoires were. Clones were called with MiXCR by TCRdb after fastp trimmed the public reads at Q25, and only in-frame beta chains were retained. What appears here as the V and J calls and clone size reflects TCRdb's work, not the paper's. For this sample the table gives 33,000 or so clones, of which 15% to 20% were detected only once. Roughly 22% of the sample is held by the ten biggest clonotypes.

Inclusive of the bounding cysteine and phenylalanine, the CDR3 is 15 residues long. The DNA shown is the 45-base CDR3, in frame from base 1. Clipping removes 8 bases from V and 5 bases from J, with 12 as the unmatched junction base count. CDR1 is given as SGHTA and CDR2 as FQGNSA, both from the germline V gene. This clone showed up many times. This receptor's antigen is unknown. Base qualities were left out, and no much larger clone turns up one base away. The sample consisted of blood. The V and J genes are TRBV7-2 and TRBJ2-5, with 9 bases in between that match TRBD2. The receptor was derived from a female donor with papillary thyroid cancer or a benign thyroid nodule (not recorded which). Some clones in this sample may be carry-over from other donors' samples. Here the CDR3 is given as CASPSERGVGETQYF. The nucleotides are TGTGCCAGCCCTAGCGAGCGGGGGGTTGGGGAGACCCAGTACTTC.